The 16 T cell receptor beta chains below were found in one sample sequenced in a study of PD-L1 blockade in urothelial cancer. The time point was: peripheral blood 6 weeks after treatment start. TCRdb keeps only in-frame clones here, not all; method: immunoSEQ multiplex PCR. The sample shows more than 60,000 clones, roughly 90% of them seen only once. This specimen consisted of PBMCs, obtained around atezolizumab (anti-PD-L1) treatment. These receptors were obtained from a man between 60 and 70 years old with urothelial cancer.

This clone was detected only a few times. The V and J genes are TRBV19 and TRBJ1-2; the match to TRBD1 covers 8 bases. Looked up from germline, CDR1 is LNHDA and CDR2 is SQIVND (reference sequence). The junction had 9 bases not matched to a gene; V was cut back by 4 bases and J by 8 bases. The CDR3 has 14 amino acids. The CDR3 region has the DNA TGTGCCAGTAGTAACTCAGGGGGCTATGGAGGCTACACCTTC. This translates into CASSNSGGYGGYTF.

The rearrangement uses TRBV5-1 and TRBJ2-7; 8 bases align to TRBD2. Germline values: CDR1 SGHRS, CDR2 YFSETQ. This CDR3 has 14 residues. The junction had 8 bases not matched to a gene; V was cut back by 5 bases and J by 4 bases. CDR3 nucleotide sequence: TGCGCCAGCAGTGGTAGCGGGAATGTTTACGAGCAGTACTTC. This sequence encodes CASSGSGNVYEQYF.

The chain has TRBV7-9 and TRBJ1-1; D is unresolved. This CDR3 region has 11 residues. CDR1 and CDR2 (germline): SEHNR, FQNEAQ (reference sequence). V was pared by 4 bases and J by 7 bases, with 7 bases between. CDR3: CASSSEVEAFF. In DNA, the CDR3 is TGTGCCAGCAGCTCCGAGGTTGAAGCTTTCTTT.

The table lists this clone with a count of one. The rearrangement uses TRBV7-8 and TRBJ1-4; 7 bases fit TRBD1. V was pared by 3 bases and J by 4 bases, with 14 bases of the junction left unmatched. This CDR3 contains 18 residues. Germline lookup yields CDR1 SGHVS and CDR2 FQNEAQ. The CDR3 protein is CASSFHPISTGYNEKLFF. The DNA for the CDR3 is TGTGCCAGCAGCTTCCACCCTATATCGACAGGGTATAATGAAAAACTGTTTTTT.

The chain couples TRBV10-2 to TRBJ2-3, with 10 bases fitting TRBD2. V trimming: 2 bases; J trimming: 2 bases; junction bases outside the gene matches: 7. The CDR3 extends over 17 amino acids. Germline lookup yields CDR1 WSHSY and CDR2 SAAADI. CDR3 sequence (DNA): TGCGCCAGCAGTGAGAGTGGGACTAGCGAAATCACAGATACGCAGTATTTT. Its protein product is CASSESGTSEITDTQYF.

The chain joins TRBV7-6 to TRBJ2-1; the D is unclear. CDR3 length equals 13 residues. The V gene's germline CDR1 is SGHVS and CDR2 FNYEAQ. V lost 3 bases and J lost 9, with 12 bases in between. The CDR3 sequence: CASSFTALGEQFF. The CDR3 nucleotides are TGTGCCAGCAGCTTCACAGCTTTGGGTGAGCAGTTCTTC.

The chain combines TRBV27 with TRBJ1-2; D uncertain. CDR3 length equals 15 residues. The V end lost 1 base, the J end lost 2 bases, and 11 bases lay between the germline ends. CDR1 is MNHEY and CDR2 is SMNVEV in the germline V gene (reference sequence). The CDR3 region has the DNA TGTGCCAGCAGTTTATTGGGCCGGATAAACTATGGCTACACCTTC. It codes for CASSLLGRINYGYTF.

The table lists this clone with a count of one. The chain links TRBV5-1 to TRBJ2-5, with D maybe TRBD1 (6 bases). Germline V gene sequence: CDR1 SGHRS, CDR2 YFSETQ. This CDR3 has 13 residues. With 4 bases removed from V and 4 bases from J, the gap between germline ends came to 11 bases. CDR3 coding DNA: TGCGCCAGCAGCACCTCAGGGGTAGAGACCCAGTACTTC. Amino acids: CASSTSGVETQYF.

This clone was observed a handful of times. The CDR3 region is CASSGRQGVSFF. In DNA, the CDR3 is TGTGCCAGCAGCGGCAGACAGGGGGTCTCTTTCTTT. The V gene is TRBV7-9, the J gene TRBJ1-1; 9 positions agree with TRBD1. With V trimmed by 5 bases and J by 12 bases, 7 bases remained unmatched. The CDR3 spans 12 residues. From germline, CDR1 is SEHNR and CDR2 FQNEAQ (reference sequence).

Ten or more counts support this clone. One end of the junction is discordant with germline, which a read error may explain. The V gene is TRBV19, the J gene TRBJ1-4; 11 bases line up with TRBD1. The CDR3 loop spans 11 amino acids. Germline CDR1 and CDR2: LNHDA and SQIVND (reference sequence). In nucleotides, the CDR3 is TGTGCCAGTAGTTCACGGACAGGGGGCACTTTT. Translating gives CASSSRTGGTF. The whole variable domain, filled in from reference TRBV19 and TRBJ1-4, reads DGGITQSPKYLFRKEGQNVTLSCEQNLNHDAMYWYRQDPGQGLRLIYYSQIVNDFQKGDIAEGYSVSREKKESFPLTVTSAQKNPTAFYLCASSSRTGGTFGSGTQLSVL.

The V gene is TRBV30, the J gene TRBJ2-7, with a weak D call TRBD2 (7 bases). V was trimmed by 4 bases and J by 6 bases, leaving 10 bases between them. Germline V CDR1 and CDR2: GTSNPN, SVGIG (reference sequence). The CDR3 totals 11 residues. The CDR3 nucleotides are TGTGCCTGGAAACGGGGGGCCGAGCAGTACTTC. This gives the protein CAWKRGAEQYF. The whole variable domain, remainder taken from reference TRBV30 and TRBJ2-7, is SQTIHQWPATLVQPVGSPLSLECTVEGTSNPNLYWYRQAAGRGLQLLFYSVGIGQISSEVPQNLSASRPQDRQFILSSKKLLLSDSGFYLCAWKRGAEQYFGPGTRLTVT.

The chain employs TRBV6-5 and TRBJ2-3; 8 nucleotides line up with TRBD2. Germline values: CDR1 MNHEY, CDR2 SVGAGI. The CDR3 consists of 15 residues. With 8 bases clipped from V and 6 bases from J, the junction kept 13 bases outside the gene matches. The CDR3 DNA is TGTGCCAGCGCACGGCCGGGGGGGGCCGGGGATACGCAGTATTTT. As protein: CASARPGGAGDTQYF.

The rearrangement joins TRBV5-1 to TRBJ2-1, with 11 bases aligning to TRBD1. Germline V lookup: CDR1 SGHRS, CDR2 YFSETQ. The CDR3 has 18 residues. V trimming: 0 bases; J trimming: 7 bases; junction bases outside the gene matches: 12. The CDR3 DNA reads TGCGCCAGCAGCTTGGAGTCTTTCGGGACAGGGGGAAGAAATGAGCAGTTCTTC. Residues: CASSLESFGTGGRNEQFF.

This chain links TRBV9 with TRBJ2-1, with 9 bases fitting TRBD2. Trimming took 0 bases from V and 0 from J; bases not matched to a gene: 1. CDR1 and CDR2 (germline): SGDLS, YYNGEE. CDR3 length: 16 residues. As DNA, the CDR3 is TGTGCCAGCAGCGTAGGCGGGAGGGCCTCCTACAATGAGCAGTTCTTC. As protein: CASSVGGRASYNEQFF.

The chain combines TRBV6-5 with TRBJ1-1; 8 bases match TRBD1. V dropped 6 bases and J dropped 2; count of bases not matched to a gene: 8. The CDR3 is 15 residues long. Germline CDR1 MNHEY, CDR2 SVGAGI. The CDR3 DNA reads TGTGCCAGCAGACTCGAGGACAGGGCTAACACTGAAGCTTTCTTT. Residues: CASRLEDRANTEAFF.

The V and J genes are TRBV6-5 and TRBJ1-2, with a weak D call TRBD1 (5 bases). The CDR3 has 16 residues. From germline, CDR1 is MNHEY and CDR2 SVGAGI. Trimming took off 2 bases at V and 0 bases at J, with 13 bases between the two ends. The CDR3 nucleotides are TGTGCCAGCAGTTACGGGGCTACAGTTTCTAACTATGGCTACACCTTC. Its translation is CASSYGATVSNYGYTF.